The T cell receptor (beta chain) described here comes from a study of blood T cell repertoires in COVID-19. CDR1 and CDR2 (germline): SGHRS, YFSETQ. V was trimmed by 0 bases and J by 4 bases, leaving 11 bases between them. The CDR3 totals 15 residues. As originally analysed: The assay estimated nucleated cells by amplifying reference gene primers. Clones were read by immunoSEQ multiplex PCR, and TCRdb kept only the in-frame ones, dropping some. The DNA was the basis for D and trimming; V, J and clone size are from that table. The sample records a few hundred thousand clones, around 89% being singletons.

The chain recombines TRBV5-1 with TRBJ1-3; no firm D call. The TCR originated in a young man who had recovered from COVID-19. The sequenced sample consisted of PBMCs or T cells enriched from blood (not recorded which). The CDR3 bases are TGCGCCAGCAGCTTGGATGTGGGCGCAGGAAACACCATATATTTT. Its protein product is CASSLDVGAGNTIYF.